This T cell receptor (beta chain) is from a study of TIL therapy for anti-PD-1-resistant metastatic lung cancer. Regarding time point: pre-treatment sample, taken before nivolumab and TIL therapy. The tumor samples were excised metastases, mostly pleural nodules or supraclavicular lymph nodes. This was the immunoSEQ v3 assay. This table comes from immunoSEQ multiplex PCR, and its TCRdb copy is limited to in-frame clones, with some not included. The sample holds some 90,000 clones, around three fifths seen once. The CDR3 consists of 12 residues. Trimming stripped 2 bases from V and 9 bases from J, with 11 bases between. Germline CDR1 and CDR2: LGHDT and YNNKEL (reference sequence). Broader study findings: TIL cultures after expansion showed higher clonality and lower diversity than baseline tumor (median around 5.9% vs 31%).

Note on this clone: The target antigen is unknown.

The source is a person between 25 and 79 years old with non-small cell lung cancer. The V call is TRBV3-1 (or the pseudogene TRBV3-2), the J call TRBJ2-7, with D unclear. Material: tumor tissue, obtained at baseline. The CDR3 sequence: CASSQSVGTQYF. CDR3 nucleotides: TGTGCCAGCAGCCAAAGCGTGGGAACGCAGTACTTC.